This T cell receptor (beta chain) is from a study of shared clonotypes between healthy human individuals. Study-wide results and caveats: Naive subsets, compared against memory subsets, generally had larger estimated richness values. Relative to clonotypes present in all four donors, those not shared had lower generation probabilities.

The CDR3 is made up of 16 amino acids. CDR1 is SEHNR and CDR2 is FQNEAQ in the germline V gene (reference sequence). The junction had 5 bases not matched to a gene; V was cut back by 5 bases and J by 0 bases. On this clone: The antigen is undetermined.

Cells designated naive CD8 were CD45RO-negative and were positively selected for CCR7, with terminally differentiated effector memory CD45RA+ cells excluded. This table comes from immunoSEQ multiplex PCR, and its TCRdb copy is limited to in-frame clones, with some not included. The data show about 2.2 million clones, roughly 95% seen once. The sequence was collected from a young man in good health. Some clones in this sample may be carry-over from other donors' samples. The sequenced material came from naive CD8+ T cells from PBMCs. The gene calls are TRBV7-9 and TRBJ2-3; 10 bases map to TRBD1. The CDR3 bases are TGTGCCAGCAGCGAGAGGACAGGGGGAAGCACAGATACGCAGTATTTT. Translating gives CASSERTGGSTDTQYF.